This is a list of T cell receptor beta chains from one sample in a study of blood T cell repertoires in COVID-19. Libraries were prepared by immunoSEQ multiplex PCR; TCRdb keeps only in-frame clonotypes and omits some of them. Here the sample spans hundreds of thousands of clones, roughly 90% being singletons. The specimen was peripheral blood. All receptors derive from a woman aged 25 to 39 with COVID-19, enrolled during active disease. Both conserved end residues are part of each CDR3. A D gene is named only where the DNA matches it firmly. Only part of the rows carry a size: once, few, many, or a class if the clone is expanded.

size,J,V,D,DNA,CDR3
.,TRBJ2-1,TRBV10-1,TRBD2,TGCGCCAGCAGTAAAATAGCGGGGATAGAGCAGTTCTTC,CASSKIAGIEQFF
.,TRBJ1-6,TRBV11-3,.,TGTGCCAGCAGCTTAAACAGTGAATCGCCCCTCCACTTT,CASSLNSESPLHF
.,TRBJ2-7,TRBV19,.,TGTGCCAGTAGTAATAGGTGGGACATGTCCTACGAGCAGTACTTC,CASSNRWDMSYEQYF
.,TRBJ2-7,TRBV30,TRBD2,TGTGCCTGGGCTAGCGGGACTTACGAGCAGTACTTC,CAWASGTYEQYF
.,TRBJ1-2,TRBV3-1/TRBV3-2,.,TGTGCCAGCAGCCAACGGGGAATCAGGGGTGGTAACTATGGCTACACCTTC,CASSQRGIRGGNYGYTF
.,TRBJ1-1,TRBV7-2,TRBD1,TGTGCCAGCAGCCCAAAAACAGGGGGCAACACTGAAGCTTTCTTT,CASSPKTGGNTEAFF
.,TRBJ2-5,TRBV9,TRBD2,TGTGCCAGCAGCGCCGGGACTAGCATTGAGACCCAGTACTTC,CASSAGTSIETQYF
.,TRBJ1-3,TRBV13,.,TGTGCCAGCAGCTTAGCGGGAAACACCATATATTTT,CASSLAGNTIYF
.,TRBJ2-7,TRBV28,TRBD2,TGTGCCAGCAGTTTTGGCGGCGGGGGCTCCTACGAGCAGTACTTC,CASSFGGGGSYEQYF
.,TRBJ1-2,TRBV20-1,TRBD1,TGCAGTGCTAGTCCGGGACAGGGGTGGGACTATGGCTACACCTTC,CSASPGQGWDYGYTF
.,TRBJ2-7,TRBV11-2,TRBD2,TGTGCCAGCAGCCCTGGACTAGGAGCCTACGAGCAGTACTTC,CASSPGLGAYEQYF
.,TRBJ2-7,TRBV7-9,.,TGTGCCAGCACCCCCGGTTCGGACTTATACGAGCAGTACTTC,CASTPGSDLYEQYF
.,TRBJ2-4,TRBV6-2/TRBV6-3,.,TGTGCCAGCAGTTACTCTCAGGGGAACATTCAGTACTTC,CASSYSQGNIQYF
.,TRBJ1-4,TRBV30,TRBD1,TGTGCCTGGAGTCCAACGGACAGGGGGACTAATGAAAAACTGTTTTTT,CAWSPTDRGTNEKLFF
once,TRBJ2-7,TRBV19,TRBD1,TGTGCCAGTAGTACATCCTCCCGGACAGGCCACTACGAGCAGTACTTC,CASSTSSRTGHYEQYF
.,TRBJ2-3,TRBV6-5,.,TGTGCCAGCATTGGATTCCGGGGAGATACGCAGTATTTT,CASIGFRGDTQYF
.,TRBJ2-3,TRBV3-1/TRBV3-2,TRBD2,TGTGCCAGCAGCCCCCTGAGGGGAGGGACCACAGATACGCAGTATTTT,CASSPLRGGTTDTQYF
.,TRBJ2-7,TRBV11-2,.,TGTGCCAGCAGCTTTAACCGGGGTCAAAGTTACGAGCAGTACTTC,CASSFNRGQSYEQYF
.,TRBJ1-2,TRBV21-1,.,TGTGCCAGCAGCAAAGTCGACAGAGCTAACTATGGCTACACCTTC,CASSKVDRANYGYTF
once,TRBJ2-2,TRBV7-3,.,TGTGCCAGCAGCAAGGACTGGGCCGGGGAGCTGTTTTTT,CASSKDWAGELFF
.,TRBJ1-1,TRBV5-5,TRBD1,TGTGCCAGCAGGCGGGACAGGGTGGGCACTGAAGCTTTCTTT,CASRRDRVGTEAFF
.,TRBJ2-7,TRBV2,.,TGTGCCAGCAGCGAAACCAGCTACGAGCAGTACTTC,CASSETSYEQYF
.,TRBJ2-7,TRBV19,TRBD1,TGTGCCAGTAGTGCCGCCGGGACAGGGGGTAACGAGCAGTACTTC,CASSAAGTGGNEQYF
.,TRBJ2-3,TRBV3-1/TRBV3-2,TRBD2,TGTGCCAGCAGCCAAAATAGCGGGAGGACGGGAGATACGCAGTATTTT,CASSQNSGRTGDTQYF
.,TRBJ2-1,TRBV5-1,TRBD2,TGCGCCAGCCGATCAGGGTCCGGCGGGAGCAATGAGCAGTTCTTC,CASRSGSGGSNEQFF
.,TRBJ2-3,TRBV2,.,TGTGCCAGCCCACAGGCGGAAGGCACAGATACGCAGTATTTT,CASPQAEGTDTQYF
.,TRBJ1-1,TRBV6-6,TRBD1,TGTGCCAGCATCCTCAGGGGGCTGGACACTGAAGCTTTCTTT,CASILRGLDTEAFF
.,TRBJ1-3,TRBV6-4,.,TGTGCCAGCAGCGAGGACATGTCTGGAAACACCATATATTTT,CASSEDMSGNTIYF
.,TRBJ2-7,TRBV5-1,TRBD2,TGCGCCAGCAGCTTGGGCCGGACTAGCGGGGCAGACTACGAGCAGTACTTC,CASSLGRTSGADYEQYF
few,TRBJ1-2,TRBV11-2,.,TGTGCCAGCAGCTTAGATATCGCGGGGGGCTACACCTTC,CASSLDIAGGYTF
.,TRBJ2-5,TRBV7-8,.,TGTGCCAGCAGCCGAGGCGCAGCGCCACAAGAGACCCAGTACTTC,CASSRGAAPQETQYF
.,TRBJ2-2,TRBV11-2,.,TGTGCCAGCAGCTTAGCGCTTAGAAACACCGGGGAGCTGTTTTTT,CASSLALRNTGELFF
.,TRBJ1-2,TRBV24-1,.,TGTGCCACCAGTGATTCGACAGTCTCTAACTATGGCTACACCTTC,CATSDSTVSNYGYTF
.,TRBJ2-1,TRBV9,.,TGTGCCAGCAGCGTAGGGGCAGCGGAGTACAATGAGCAGTTCTTC,CASSVGAAEYNEQFF
few,TRBJ2-7,TRBV7-9,.,TGTGCCAGCAGCTCGCTGGGCAGCTACGAGCAGTACTTC,CASSSLGSYEQYF
.,TRBJ1-5,TRBV6-5,TRBD1,TGTGCCAGCAGTCCGGACAGGGGGGTATTACGGCCCCAGCATTTT,CASSPDRGVLRPQHF
.,TRBJ1-1,TRBV7-9,.,TGTGCCAGCAGCCGGGCGGGGGGAACCACTGAAGCTTTCTTT,CASSRAGGTTEAFF
.,TRBJ1-6,TRBV5-1,TRBD1,TGCGCCAGCAGTTATGGACAGGGGGATGTAAATTCACCCCTCCACTTT,CASSYGQGDVNSPLHF
once,TRBJ2-1,TRBV29-1,TRBD1,TGCAGCGTTGAAGGACAGGGGCCCTCCTACAATGAGCAGTTCTTC,CSVEGQGPSYNEQFF
.,TRBJ2-3,TRBV25-1,TRBD1,TGTGCCAGCAGTGCCCGGACAGGGCCCGCAGATACGCAGTATTTT,CASSARTGPADTQYF
.,TRBJ1-5,TRBV24-1,TRBD1,TGTGCCACCAGCTCCGGGACAGCCGAAAATCAGCCCCAGCATTTT,CATSSGTAENQPQHF
.,TRBJ2-1,TRBV2,.,TGTGCCAGCAGTTATGGGACTTACAATGAGCAGTTCTTC,CASSYGTYNEQFF
once,TRBJ1-1,TRBV10-1,.,TGCGCCAGCACCCCGGACAGGAACACTGAAGCTTTCTTT,CASTPDRNTEAFF
.,TRBJ1-1,TRBV18,.,TGTGCCAGCTCACCAAGCAAGCGCCTGAACACTGAAGCTTTCTTT,CASSPSKRLNTEAFF
.,TRBJ2-2,TRBV19,TRBD1,TGTGCCAGTAGACTCCCGGGACAGGGGACAATATCGAACACCGGGGAGCTGTTTTTT,CASRLPGQGTISNTGELFF
.,TRBJ1-3,TRBV9,.,TGTGCCAGCAGTCTGGGGGCACAATCTGGAAACACCATATATTTT,CASSLGAQSGNTIYF
.,TRBJ2-5,TRBV20-1,.,TGCAGTGCTAACATTCAAGAGACCCAGTACTTC,CSANIQETQYF
.,TRBJ1-2,TRBV28,.,TGTGCCAGCAGTACAAACGACAGGCATGGGGGCTACACCTTC,CASSTNDRHGGYTF
once,TRBJ1-5,TRBV6-6,.,TGTGCCAGCAGTTACTTGGGAGACAATCAGCCCCAGCATTTT,CASSYLGDNQPQHF
.,TRBJ2-5,TRBV5-1,.,TGCGCCAGCAGCTTGGTGGGGGGAGAAGAGACCCAGTACTTC,CASSLVGGEETQYF
.,TRBJ2-7,TRBV15,.,TGTGCCACCAGCAGGGGGTCCGTGGCAGGGGAGCAGTACTTC,CATSRGSVAGEQYF
.,TRBJ1-1,TRBV5-6,.,TGTGCCAGCAGCTTGGGGGCGCTCTTGAACACTGAAGCTTTCTTT,CASSLGALLNTEAFF
.,TRBJ1-5,TRBV5-1,.,TGCGCCAGCAGCGAGGACTATTTGGATCAGCCCCAGCATTTT,CASSEDYLDQPQHF
.,TRBJ2-4,TRBV6-6,TRBD2,TGTGCCAGCACCTTGACTAGCGGAACAAACATTCAGTACTTC,CASTLTSGTNIQYF
.,TRBJ2-5,TRBV20-1,.,TGCGTAGTGGGCACTGAAAGGACCCAGTACTTC,CVVGTERTQYF
.,TRBJ2-7,TRBV27,.,TGTGCCAGCAGTTTATCCGGGAGCTCCTACGAGCAGTACTTC,CASSLSGSSYEQYF
.,TRBJ1-3,TRBV30,TRBD1,TGTGCCTGGAGTGTTCTTGGAGGGGGCCATATAAAAGGAAACACCATATATTTT,CAWSVLGGGHIKGNTIYF